Sequencing of this T cell receptor (beta chain) was carried out in a study of cytomegalovirus exposure and HLA in healthy donors. Study details: The roughly 110 validation repertoires were reported in a later analysis to have been generated on the same platform as the approximately 600 first-cohort repertoires.

Generated by immunoSEQ multiplex PCR, the TCRdb table keeps only in-frame clones and is missing some. The sample contains tens of thousands of clones, 91% of which appear only once. The donors belonged to the approximately 120-subject validation cohort, separate from the approximately 670-subject first cohort. As regards this clone: Its antigen is not known.

The CDR3 contains 14 residues. Between the trimmed V and J ends, which lost 6 bases and 0 bases, there was a span of 11 bases. Germline loops: CDR1 MNHNY, CDR2 SVGAGI (reference sequence). Whole-study findings and limits: Subsequent analysis of the roughly 120 validation repertoires found a tendency for first-cohort TCR clusters to co-occur. Whilst most TCR sequences proved rare, a subset of public TCRs occurred across many donors.

V usage is TRBV6-6 and J usage is TRBJ1-1; possibly TRBD1 for D (5 bases). The material sequenced was PBMCs. The origin of this receptor is a man aged 18 to 29 in good health and CMV-seronegative. The CDR3 is CASRRQFLNTEAFF. The DNA for the CDR3 is TGTGCCAGCAGGCGACAGTTCTTGAACACTGAAGCTTTCTTT.